Listed here are 30 T cell receptor beta chains from one sample, sequenced in a study of tissue T cells after allogeneic stem cell transplantation. TCRdb's copy holds only in-frame clones and misses some; the assay was immunoSEQ multiplex PCR. The repertoire holds about 20,000 clones, with 55% to 75% as singletons. The sequenced sample consisted of spleen. The receptors originated from a female BALB/c mouse in good health. The mouse strain carries the MHC haplotype H2-d.

About this clone: The gene names given are mouse names. The read finishes 1 residue shy of the CDR3 end, and the germline J gene is used to complete it. J is TRBJ2-3 and V is TRBV20, with D perhaps TRBD2 (6 bases). Trimming stripped 5 bases from V and 0 bases from J, with 9 bases between. CDR1 and CDR2 from the germline V gene are GFQATS and STVNSAI. The CDR3 loop spans 13 amino acids. This chain's CDR3 is CGAGLYSAETLYF. The CDR3 bases that were read are TGTGGTGCTGGACTGTATAGTGCAGAAACGCTGTAT.

On this clone: Gene names follow the mouse nomenclature. Read coverage stops 1 residue before the CDR3 terminus; the germline J gene supplies the remainder. The V gene is TRBV5, the J gene TRBJ2-4; 11 bases fit TRBD2. In germline, CDR1 is LGHNA, CDR2 YNLKQL (reference sequence). The CDR3 spans 15 residues. The J segment lost 1 base and the V segment lost 4 bases, leaving 1 base of the junction unmatched. The covered CDR3 bases are TGTGCCAGCAGCCCGGGACTGGGGGGTCAAAACACCTTGTAC. Encoded protein: CASSPGLGGQNTLY. The entire CDR3 sequence reads CASSPGLGGQNTLYF.

Concerning this clone: Mouse gene names and germline throughout. The read stops 1 residue short of the end of the CDR3; the missing end is completed from the germline J gene. This chain uses TRBV13-3 with TRBJ2-7, with TRBD1 matching over 9 bases. The germline V gene encodes CDR1 NNHDY and CDR2 SYVADS. This CDR3 spans 14 amino acids. V lost 4 bases and J lost 0; bases outside the gene matches: 2. The CDR3 loop is CASSLTGGSYEQYF. The CDR3 DNA, read in part, is TGTGCCAGCAGTTTGACAGGGGGCTCCTATGAACAGTAC.

Points on this clone: All gene names here are mouse names. The read comes to an end 1 residue before the CDR3 does, leaving the germline J gene to fill in the end. The chain employs TRBV13-2 and TRBJ2-1, with D perhaps assigned TRBD1 or TRBD2 (5 bases each). CDR3 size: 13 residues. Per germline, CDR1 NNHNN and CDR2 SYGAGS (reference sequence). V lost 5 bases and J lost 1, with 7 bases in between. CDR3 sequence reads: CASGGDNYAEQFF. Incomplete CDR3 DNA: TGTGCCAGCGGAGGGGACAACTATGCTGAGCAGTTC.

Concerning this clone: The listed genes are named as in mouse. The CDR3 end falls 1 residue outside the read, so it is completed with the germline J gene. This chain uses TRBV29 with TRBJ1-4; D ambiguous. With 2 bases removed from V and 3 bases from J, the gap between germline ends came to 4 bases. The CDR3 is 13 residues long. Germline CDR1 is MSHET and CDR2 is SYDVDS. CDR3 region: CASSLATNERLFF. Partial CDR3 DNA: TGTGCTAGCAGTTTAGCCACCAACGAAAGATTATTT.

Of note for this clone: The genes are named according to mouse. The read ends 1 residue shy of where the CDR3 ends; the end is completed using the germline J gene. The V and J genes are TRBV13-2 and TRBJ2-2, with 8 bases matching TRBD1. This CDR3 has 16 amino acids. Germline V gene lookup returns CDR1 NNHNN and CDR2 SYGAGS (reference sequence). The trim removed 0 bases at V and 4 bases at J, leaving 5 bases unmatched. Partial CDR3 DNA: TGTGCCAGCGGTGATGCGCGACAGGGGTCCACCGGGCAGCTCTAC. Residues: CASGDARQGSTGQLY. The whole CDR3 sequence is CASGDARQGSTGQLYF.

This clone was found a few times. Gene and germline names: mouse. The sequence runs out 1 residue before the end of the CDR3; the remainder is reconstructed from the germline J gene. The chain is built from TRBV13-1 and TRBJ1-2, with D unclear. The CDR3 sequence is 13 residues long. Trimming took off 1 base at V and 1 base at J, with 5 bases between the two ends. The germline CDR1 and CDR2 sequences are NSHNY and SYGAGN. The part of the CDR3 DNA that was read is TGTGCCAGCAGTGATACCCAAAACTCCGACTACACC. It is translated as CASSDTQNSDYT. The whole CDR3 sequence reads CASSDTQNSDYTF.

Notes on this clone: Genes and germline are mouse. The read stops 1 residue short of the end of the CDR3; the missing end is completed from the germline J gene. The chain joins TRBV19 to TRBJ1-1; TRBD1 agrees at 9 bases. This CDR3 has 14 residues. The germline V gene encodes CDR1 FNHDT and CDR2 SITEND (reference sequence). V gave up 4 bases and J gave up 4 bases; unmatched junction bases: 5. The sequenced CDR3 bases are TGTGCCAGCAGTTACAGGGGGCGGGGCACAGAAGTCTTC. Amino acids: CASSYRGRGTEVF. In full, the CDR3 is CASSYRGRGTEVFF.

For this clone: The genes are named according to mouse. The read stops 1 residue short of the end of the CDR3; the missing end is completed from the germline J gene. The chain combines TRBV5 with TRBJ2-2, with 10 bases that match TRBD2. The junction had 5 bases not matched to a gene; V was cut back by 1 base and J by 3 bases. Germline-derived CDR1 and CDR2 are LGHNA and YNLKQL (reference sequence). The CDR3 is made up of 17 amino acids. The covered CDR3 bases are TGTGCCAGCAGCCAAGGCCTGGGGGGGCGCTACACCGGGCAGCTCTAC. Translation: CASSQGLGGRYTGQLY. The CDR3, in full, reads CASSQGLGGRYTGQLYF.

Comments on this clone: Germline and genes: mouse. The read halts 1 residue ahead of the CDR3 end, with the missing end drawn from the germline J gene. V is TRBV13-2 and J is TRBJ1-1, with 8 nucleotides matching TRBD1. Germline V CDR1 and CDR2: NNHNN, SYGAGS (reference sequence). After removal of 6 bases from V and 6 bases from J, the junction contained 1 base not matched to a gene. The CDR3 spans 11 residues. CDR3 bases read: TGTGCCAGCGAACAGGGGGCAGAAGTCTTC. Protein: CASEQGAEVF. The whole CDR3 is CASEQGAEVFF.

A note on this clone: Gene labels here are mouse ones. The CDR3 loop is CGAQDIHQDTQYF. The sequenced CDR3 bases are TGTGGTGCTCAGGACATCCACCAAGACACCCAGTAC. The gene calls are TRBV20 and TRBJ2-5, with a possible D match to TRBD1 (5 bases). The sequence runs out 1 residue before the end of the CDR3; the remainder is reconstructed from the germline J gene. The germline V and J ends were trimmed by 5 bases and 1 base, with 10 bases remaining between them. The CDR3 runs 13 residues. CDR1 is GFQATS, CDR2 STVNSAI, per germline.

A remark on this clone: The listed genes are named as in mouse. The DNA read from the CDR3 is TGTGCCAGCGGTGACTCGGGACTGGGGGGGCGCGATGAACAGTAC. Translated: CASGDSGLGGRDEQY. The CDR3, in full, reads CASGDSGLGGRDEQYF. The rearrangement links TRBV13-2 to TRBJ2-7, with 14 positions matching TRBD2. The CDR3 extends 1 residue past the end of the read, so its final part is completed from the germline J gene. This CDR3 is 16 amino acids long. Trimming cost V 2 bases and J 5 bases; bases outside gene matches: 6. CDR1 is NNHNN, CDR2 SYGAGS, per germline (reference sequence).

For this clone: Mouse names are used for the genes. The read ends 1 residue before the CDR3 terminus; that terminus is restored from the germline J gene. The chain has TRBV19 and TRBJ2-7; D is unclear. Germline CDR1 is FNHDT and CDR2 is SITEND (reference sequence). The CDR3 runs to 10 residues. V was cut by 5 bases and J by 5 bases, with 5 bases left in between. Incomplete CDR3 DNA: TGTGCCAGCAGGAGTAATGAACAGTAC. It yields the protein CASRSNEQY. The entire CDR3 sequence reads CASRSNEQYF.

As to this clone: Mouse germline and gene names are used. The read ends 1 residue early relative to the CDR3; the germline J gene fills the gap. The chain is built from TRBV13-1 and TRBJ2-1; TRBD2 is a possible D gene (7 bases). Germline V lookup: CDR1 NSHNY, CDR2 SYGAGN. The CDR3 has 15 amino acids. The V end was cut by 0 bases, the J end by 6 bases, with 13 bases between. CDR3 DNA, as far as it was read: TGTGCCAGCAGTGATGGAGGAGGGGGGGTTGCTGAGCAGTTC. It yields the protein CASSDGGGGVAEQF. The whole CDR3 sequence is CASSDGGGGVAEQFF.

With regard to this clone: Gene names are the mouse ones. The read gets to within 1 residue of the CDR3 end, and the germline J gene fills in the rest. The J gene is TRBJ2-7, the V gene TRBV13-2; 9 nucleotides line up with TRBD2. V lost 0 bases to trimming and J lost 7 bases; unmatched junction nucleotides: 2. This CDR3 region has 13 residues. CDR1 is NNHNN and CDR2 is SYGAGS in the germline V gene (reference sequence). Here the CDR3 reads CASGDVDWGEQYF. The CDR3 DNA, read in part, is TGTGCCAGCGGTGATGTTGACTGGGGGGAACAGTAC.

With respect to this clone: Germline and genes here are mouse. With the read ending 1 residue before the CDR3 end, the germline J gene is used to fill in that end. The chain recombines TRBV29 with TRBJ2-2, with 11 bases fitting TRBD1. Germline lookup yields CDR1 MSHET and CDR2 SYDVDS. J was trimmed by 4 bases and V by 6 bases; bases with no gene match: 4. This CDR3 comprises 15 residues. CDR3 bases read: TGTGCTAGCAGCCGGACAGGGGGCGGCACCGGGCAGCTCTAC. Residues: CASSRTGGGTGQLY. The whole CDR3 sequence reads CASSRTGGGTGQLYF.

The table lists this clone with a count of one. The genes are named according to mouse. The CDR3 end falls 1 residue outside the read, so it is completed with the germline J gene. The chain links TRBV13-3 to TRBJ2-2; the match to TRBD2 covers 7 bases. In germline, CDR1 is NNHDY, CDR2 SYVADS. The CDR3 is 16 amino acids. V shed 0 bases and J 1 base; nucleotides not matched to a gene: 3. CDR3 DNA, as far as it was read: TGTGCCAGCAGTGATGCCGGGGGGGGAAACACCGGGCAGCTCTAC. It is translated as CASSDAGGGNTGQLY. In full, the CDR3 reads CASSDAGGGNTGQLYF.

Regarding this clone: Gene and germline names: mouse. The CDR3 goes on 1 residue after the read ends, and that part is filled in from the germline J gene. V gene TRBV19 combines with J gene TRBJ2-1; 10 bases fit TRBD2. This CDR3 has 15 residues. J gave up 4 bases and V 5 bases, and 6 bases lay outside the gene matches. Germline CDR1 and CDR2: FNHDT and SITEND (reference sequence). The CDR3 spells CASSRDWGPYAEQFF. Incomplete CDR3 DNA: TGTGCCAGCAGCCGGGACTGGGGTCCTTATGCTGAGCAGTTC.

To note about this clone: Mouse gene names apply. The sequenced fragment ends 1 residue before the CDR3 boundary, so the rest is inferred from the germline J gene. This sequence joins TRBV3 and TRBJ1-4; 7 positions match TRBD1. V was clipped by 8 bases and J by 1 base; unmatched bases: 1. Per germline, CDR1 SNHLY and CDR2 FYNGKV (reference sequence). The CDR3 covers 13 residues. The sequenced CDR3 bases are TGTGCCAGCCAGGGGGATTCCAACGAAAGATTATTT. Translated: CASQGDSNERLF. The whole CDR3 protein reads CASQGDSNERLFF. Filled out from reference TRBV3 and TRBJ1-4, the complete variable domain reads GPKVLQIPSHQIIDMGQMVTLNCDPVSNHLYFYWYKQILGQQMEFLVNFYNGKVMEKSKLFKDQFSVERPDGSYFTLKIQPTALEDSAVYFCASQGDSNERLFFGHGTKLSVL.

As for this clone: Gene names and germline match the mouse. The read falls 1 residue short of the CDR3 end, and the missing part is taken from the germline J gene. The rearrangement links TRBV13-1 to TRBJ1-2; 9 nucleotides match TRBD1. The CDR3 totals 14 residues. Germline CDR1 is NSHNY and CDR2 is SYGAGN. The junction had 3 bases not matched to a gene; V was cut back by 5 bases and J by 1 base. CDR3 sequence: CASSPGQGNSDYTF. The DNA read from the CDR3 is TGTGCCAGCAGCCCGGGACAGGGAAACTCCGACTACACC.

A note on this clone: Gene names are the mouse ones. The read comes to an end 1 residue before the CDR3 does, leaving the germline J gene to fill in the end. The rearrangement links TRBV31 to TRBJ2-4; 11 bases are shared with TRBD2. Germline V gene lookup returns CDR1 GKSSPN and CDR2 SITVG. The CDR3 runs to 14 residues. With V trimmed by 0 bases and J by 7 bases, 3 bases remained unmatched. The CDR3 bases that were read are TGTGCCTGGAGTCTACTGGGGGGGCGCCACACCTTGTAC. The encoded protein is CAWSLLGGRHTLY. The CDR3 in its entirety is CAWSLLGGRHTLYF.

This clone was counted between two and nine times. Gene labels here are mouse ones. The read stops 1 residue short of the end of the CDR3; the missing end is completed from the germline J gene. The chain couples TRBV1 to TRBJ2-1; tentative D call: TRBD2 (6 bases). CDR3 length: 13 residues. Germline V gene lookup returns CDR1 NSQYPW and CDR2 LRSPGD (reference sequence). Trimming cost V 3 bases and J 7 bases, with 10 bases left between them. CDR3 loop: CTCSAGGRAEQFF. The covered CDR3 bases are TGCACCTGCAGTGCTGGGGGTCGGGCTGAGCAGTTC.

The table lists this clone with a few counts. The genes and germline here are from mouse. Read data end 1 residue before the CDR3 end; the end is taken from the germline J gene. V and J are TRBV19 and TRBJ2-4, with D uncertain. This CDR3 spans 13 amino acids. CDR1 is FNHDT and CDR2 is SITEND in the germline V gene (reference sequence). V lost 2 bases, J lost 0 bases, and 4 bases lay in between. The part of the CDR3 DNA that was read is TGTGCCAGCAGTATGCAGAGTCAAAACACCTTGTAC. Translation gives CASSMQSQNTLY. The full CDR3 protein is CASSMQSQNTLYF.

A word on this clone: The gene names given are mouse names. Read sequence stops 1 residue before the CDR3 end, and the germline J gene provides the missing end. This chain links TRBV29 with TRBJ2-7; 11 bases match TRBD2. This CDR3 has 14 residues. After removal of 6 bases from V and 7 bases from J, the junction contained 8 bases not matched to a gene. Germline assignment: CDR1 MSHET and CDR2 SYDVDS. CDR3 protein: CASRQTGGALEQYF. The DNA read from the CDR3 is TGTGCTAGCAGGCAAACTGGGGGGGCGCTGGAACAGTAC.

About this clone itself: Mouse germline and gene names are used. The read ends 1 residue shy of where the CDR3 ends; the end is completed using the germline J gene. The rearrangement links TRBV29 to TRBJ1-4; weak D call: TRBD1 (5 bases). Germline-derived CDR1 and CDR2 are MSHET and SYDVDS. This CDR3 comprises 14 residues. V dropped 6 bases and J dropped 0 bases, with 8 bases sitting between them. This CDR3 reads CASSRQISNERLFF. The covered CDR3 bases are TGTGCTAGCAGCCGACAGATTTCCAACGAAAGATTATTT.

This clone was seen a few times. Mouse gene names apply. The CDR3 DNA, read in part, is TGTGCCAGCGGTGACCCGACCCGGGACAAGATATATGAACAGTAC. This gives the protein CASGDPTRDKIYEQY. The full CDR3 sequence reads CASGDPTRDKIYEQYF. This chain joins TRBV13-2 and TRBJ2-7, with D perhaps matching TRBD1 (6 bases). Read coverage stops 1 residue before the CDR3 terminus; the germline J gene supplies the remainder. The germline V gene encodes CDR1 NNHNN and CDR2 SYGAGS (reference sequence). There are 16 residues in the CDR3. The V and J ends lost 2 bases and 4 bases respectively, with 19 bases between them.

This clone was recorded only once. The gene names given are mouse names. The read comes to an end 1 residue before the CDR3 does, leaving the germline J gene to fill in the end. The rearrangement uses TRBV19 and TRBJ2-5; perhaps TRBD1 as D (6 bases). Looked up from germline, CDR1 is FNHDT and CDR2 is SITEND (reference sequence). V was trimmed by 7 bases and J by 4 bases, leaving 7 bases between them. The CDR3 totals 11 residues. CDR3: CASGTKDTQYF. CDR3 bases read: TGTGCCAGCGGGACAAAAGACACCCAGTAC.

To note about this clone: Here the gene names and germline are mouse. Sequencing ends 1 residue short of the CDR3 end; the germline J gene provides the rest. The chain carries TRBV13-1 and TRBJ1-2; D might be TRBD1 (6 bases). The CDR3 covers 15 residues. The V gene lost 0 bases and the J gene lost 2 bases, with 11 bases spanning the gap. CDR1 NSHNY and CDR2 SYGAGN come from the germline V gene. CDR3 amino acids: CASSDALGGNSDYTF. The CDR3 bases that were read are TGTGCCAGCAGTGATGCGTTGGGGGGCAACTCCGACTACACC.

With respect to this clone: Genes here carry mouse names. The CDR3 end falls 1 residue outside the read, so it is completed with the germline J gene. The rearrangement links TRBV29 to TRBJ2-7, with TRBD1 matching 11 bases. The trim removed 2 bases at V and 6 bases at J, leaving 3 bases unmatched. Germline lookup yields CDR1 MSHET and CDR2 SYDVDS. CDR3 length equals 14 residues. The CDR3 reads CASSLGDRGFEQYF. The sequenced CDR3 bases are TGTGCTAGCAGTTTAGGGGACAGGGGGTTTGAACAGTAC.

Details on this clone: Genes here carry mouse names. The read is 1 residue too short to cover the CDR3 end, so that end is filled in from the germline J gene. The chain uses TRBV13-2 and TRBJ2-7, with D perhaps matching TRBD2 (5 bases). CDR1 is NNHNN, CDR2 SYGAGS, per germline (reference sequence). The CDR3 has 15 residues. The V and J ends lost 0 bases and 0 bases respectively, with 10 bases between them. The CDR3 is CASGDAWVSSYEQYF. The sequenced CDR3 bases are TGTGCCAGCGGTGATGCCTGGGTGAGCTCCTATGAACAGTAC.